The rows below give T cell receptor beta chains drawn from one sample of a study of cytomegalovirus exposure and HLA in healthy donors. The protocol was immunoSEQ multiplex PCR, while the TCRdb copy is restricted to in-frame clones and leaves out a portion. The repertoire consists of about 110,000 clones, with 88% occurring once and the leading ten covering more than 1.4%. Sequenced: PBMCs. The receptors stem from a woman between 25 and 40 years old in good health and CMV-seropositive. CDR3s include the opening cysteine and the closing phenylalanine or tryptophan. The order of the fields is CDR3 DNA, CDR3 protein, D gene, V gene, clone size, J gene, CDR3 length. D genes are given only for firm matches. Some rows mark clone size as missing; the rest say once, few, many or name a class of expanded clone.

cdr3_nt: TGTGCCAGCAGCAGGGGGGGAGCTGAGCAGTTCTTC
cdr3_aa: CASSRGGAEQFF
d_call: NA
v_call: TRBV14
clone_size: NA
j_call: TRBJ2-1
cdr3_length: 12

cdr3_nt: TGTGCCAGCAGTGAAGTCGTAGCGGGAGATTTCGAGCAGTACTTC
cdr3_aa: CASSEVVAGDFEQYF
d_call: TRBD2
v_call: TRBV2
clone_size: NA
j_call: TRBJ2-7
cdr3_length: 15

cdr3_nt: TGTGCCAGCTCACCAAGGGGTCTAGACTATGGCTACACCTTC
cdr3_aa: CASSPRGLDYGYTF
d_call: NA
v_call: TRBV18
clone_size: NA
j_call: TRBJ1-2
cdr3_length: 14

cdr3_nt: TGTGCCAGCAGCGTAACTAGCGGGGGCTCCTACGAGCAGTACTTC
cdr3_aa: CASSVTSGGSYEQYF
d_call: TRBD2
v_call: TRBV7-8
clone_size: NA
j_call: TRBJ2-7
cdr3_length: 15

cdr3_nt: TGTGCCAGCAGTGAAGCGCCCCCGGGGCCCCAGCATTTT
cdr3_aa: CASSEAPPGPQHF
d_call: NA
v_call: TRBV2
clone_size: few
j_call: TRBJ1-5
cdr3_length: 13

cdr3_nt: TGTGCCAGCAGCACCGACAGGGTCGGGGAGCTGTTTTTT
cdr3_aa: CASSTDRVGELFF
d_call: TRBD1
v_call: TRBV11-2
clone_size: NA
j_call: TRBJ2-2
cdr3_length: 13

cdr3_nt: TGTGCCAGCACCCAGGACGGAGGCTACGAGCAGTACTTC
cdr3_aa: CASTQDGGYEQYF
d_call: NA
v_call: TRBV5-4
clone_size: NA
j_call: TRBJ2-7
cdr3_length: 13

cdr3_nt: TGCGCCAGCAGCTTGGCTTACAGAAACACTGAAGCTTTCTTT
cdr3_aa: CASSLAYRNTEAFF
d_call: NA
v_call: TRBV5-1
clone_size: once
j_call: TRBJ1-1
cdr3_length: 14

cdr3_nt: TGTGCCAGCAGCGGGACAGGGGAGTTCAACGAGCAGTACTTC
cdr3_aa: CASSGTGEFNEQYF
d_call: TRBD1
v_call: TRBV2
clone_size: NA
j_call: TRBJ2-7
cdr3_length: 14

cdr3_nt: TGTGCCAGCAGCTTGGGGACTACTGGAGATGGCTACACCTTC
cdr3_aa: CASSLGTTGDGYTF
d_call: NA
v_call: TRBV7-2
clone_size: once
j_call: TRBJ1-2
cdr3_length: 14

cdr3_nt: TGTGCCAGCAGCCCTTCCCTGGGAGACCCCTACAATGAGCAGTTCTTC
cdr3_aa: CASSPSLGDPYNEQFF
d_call: NA
v_call: TRBV9
clone_size: NA
j_call: TRBJ2-1
cdr3_length: 16

cdr3_nt: TGTGCCAGCAGCGGACGACAGGGAAACACTGAAGCTTTCTTT
cdr3_aa: CASSGRQGNTEAFF
d_call: TRBD1
v_call: TRBV4-2
clone_size: NA
j_call: TRBJ1-1
cdr3_length: 14

cdr3_nt: TGTGCCAGCAGTTACGGAGGGGCTCGCACTGAAGCTTTCTTT
cdr3_aa: CASSYGGARTEAFF
d_call: NA
v_call: TRBV6-5
clone_size: NA
j_call: TRBJ1-1
cdr3_length: 14

cdr3_nt: TGTGCCAGCATCGAAGGCAGGGCGAACACTGAAGCTTTCTTT
cdr3_aa: CASIEGRANTEAFF
d_call: NA
v_call: TRBV2
clone_size: NA
j_call: TRBJ1-1
cdr3_length: 14

cdr3_nt: TGTGCCTGGCGGACTAGCGGGAACACAGATACGCAGTATTTT
cdr3_aa: CAWRTSGNTDTQYF
d_call: TRBD2
v_call: TRBV30
clone_size: NA
j_call: TRBJ2-3
cdr3_length: 14

cdr3_nt: TGTGCCAGCAGTTATAGGGGGTTAAGTGGCTACACCTTC
cdr3_aa: CASSYRGLSGYTF
d_call: NA
v_call: TRBV2
clone_size: NA
j_call: TRBJ1-2
cdr3_length: 13